Listed here are 7 T cell receptor beta chains from one sample, sequenced in a study of blood T cell repertoires in COVID-19. Libraries were prepared by immunoSEQ multiplex PCR; TCRdb keeps only in-frame clonotypes and omits some of them. The sample comprises some 210,000 clones, around 83% of which are singletons, and under 3.5% rests with the top ten. What was sequenced was peripheral blood. The origin of the receptors is a man between 45 and 60 years old with active or convalescent COVID-19.

J is TRBJ1-2 and V is TRBV6-5; no reliable D call. Germline loops: CDR1 MNHEY, CDR2 SVGAGI. Trimming left V 4 bases short and J 8 bases short, with 14 bases between. The CDR3 spans 13 residues. CDR3 residues: CASSSGGIGGYTF. DNA for the CDR3: TGTGCCAGCAGTTCAGGAGGGATTGGCGGCTACACCTTC.

This chain joins TRBV18 and TRBJ2-5, with a weak D call TRBD1 (6 bases). In germline, CDR1 is KGHSH, CDR2 LQKENI. Trimming took off 2 bases at V and 5 bases at J, with 12 bases between the two ends. The CDR3 has 14 residues. The chain's CDR3 is CASSPSGVGETQYF. CDR3 sequence (DNA): TGTGCCAGCTCACCATCAGGGGTCGGGGAGACCCAGTACTTC.

The J gene is TRBJ1-1, the V gene TRBV10-2; no firm D call. The V and J ends lost 4 bases and 1 base respectively, with 7 bases between them. This CDR3 contains 13 residues. CDR1 WSHSY and CDR2 SAAADI come from the germline V gene. As DNA, the CDR3 is TGCGCCAGCAGTGTGGCCCGGAACACTGAAGCTTTCTTT. Translation gives CASSVARNTEAFF.

The chain combines TRBV18 with TRBJ1-2; D possibly corresponds to TRBD1 (6 bases). The CDR3 covers 13 residues. The V and J ends lost 3 bases and 7 bases respectively, with 12 bases between them. From germline, CDR1 is KGHSH and CDR2 LQKENI. DNA for the CDR3: TGTGCCAGCTCACCGCCAACAGGGTCTGGCTACACCTTC. Protein product: CASSPPTGSGYTF. Using reference TRBV18 and TRBJ1-2 for the parts outside the CDR3, the full variable domain is NAGVMQNPRHLVRRRGQEARLRCSPMKGHSHVYWYRQLPEEGLKFMVYLQKENIIDESGMPKERFSAEFPKEGPSILRIQQVVRGDSAAYFCASSPPTGSGYTFGSGTRLTVV.

The chain links TRBV7-8 to TRBJ2-1, with 10 bases matching TRBD2. With 1 base clipped from V and 4 bases from J, the junction kept 7 bases outside the gene matches. Germline values: CDR1 SGHVS, CDR2 FQNEAQ. This CDR3 spans 17 amino acids. CDR3 sequence: CASSLGALAGSYNEQFF. CDR3 sequence (DNA): TGTGCCAGCAGCTTAGGGGCACTAGCGGGATCATACAATGAGCAGTTCTTC.

This chain links TRBV19 with TRBJ2-1, with D tentatively TRBD1 (6 bases). The germline CDR1 and CDR2 sequences are LNHDA and SQIVND (reference sequence). CDR3 length: 14 residues. Between the trimmed V and J ends, which lost 5 bases and 6 bases, there was a span of 14 bases. For the CDR3, the DNA is TGTGCCAGTAGTCGAACAGGGCGAATCAATGAGCAGTTCTTC. Its protein is CASSRTGRINEQFF.

The rearrangement links TRBV24-1 to TRBJ1-2; D gene uncertain. V lost 2 bases, J lost 8 bases, and 11 bases lay in between. This CDR3 has 13 amino acids. Germline values: CDR1 KGHDR, CDR2 SFDVKD. CDR3 DNA: TGTGCCACCAGTGATTGGGAAGGAGGGGGCTACACCTTC. Its protein product is CATSDWEGGGYTF.